The 29 T cell receptor beta chains below all came from one sample that was sequenced in a study of blood T cells in healthy people across ages. The authors ran a second PCR of about 6 to 11 cycles using a sample-barcoded 5' primer and a J-beta primer mix. One entry per CDR3 protein results from TCRdb running MiXCR on the 5' RACE reads. The repertoire consists of approximately 1.5 million distinct CDR3 sequences, with roughly 32% occurring once and the leading ten covering about 11%. Specimen: blood. These receptors all stem from a woman in her twenties or thirties in good health.

The chain recombines TRBV7-9 with TRBJ2-1, with D uncertain. The V end was cut by 3 bases, the J end by 5 bases, with 11 bases between. The V gene's germline CDR1 is SEHNR and CDR2 FQNEAQ (reference sequence). The CDR3 is 14 residues long. The CDR3 here is CASSLLSTDNEQFF. The CDR3 bases are TGTGCCAGCAGCTTGCTAAGTACCGACAATGAGCAGTTCTTC.

The V and J genes are TRBV4-1 and TRBJ1-2; D not certain. Trimming cost V 0 bases and J 2 bases, with 4 bases left between them. The CDR3 runs 13 residues. Germline V lookup: CDR1 MGHRA, CDR2 YSYEKL. The CDR3 sequence is CASSQDGNYGYTF. CDR3 bases: TGCGCCAGCAGCCAAGACGGAAACTATGGCTACACCTTC.

This clonotype was recorded many times. This chain joins TRBV5-1 and TRBJ2-5; D may correspond to TRBD1 or TRBD2 (5 bases each). V lost 0 bases and J lost 2, with 11 bases in between. CDR1 and CDR2 from the germline V gene are SGHRS and YFSETQ. The CDR3 runs to 15 residues. As DNA, the CDR3 is TGCGCCAGCAGCTTGGAGGGACGGCCTCAAGAGACCCAGTACTTC. This codes for CASSLEGRPQETQYF.

The chain links TRBV9 to TRBJ2-1; D is possibly TRBD2 (5 bases). Germline V gives CDR1 SGDLS, CDR2 YYNGEE. Trimming shortened V by 0 bases and J by 6 bases, and 10 bases separated the two germline ends. The CDR3 consists of 14 residues. The CDR3 loop reads CASSVAWAGNEQFF. As DNA, the CDR3 is TGTGCCAGCAGCGTAGCGTGGGCGGGCAATGAGCAGTTCTTC.

This clonotype came up a few times. The chain links TRBV28 to TRBJ1-2; 8 bases are a match to TRBD1. The CDR3 loop spans 16 amino acids. The J segment lost 3 bases and the V segment lost 6 bases, leaving 12 bases of the junction unmatched. Germline V lookup: CDR1 MDHEN, CDR2 SYDVKM. CDR3: CASRRAGTGAHYGYTF. The CDR3 region has the DNA TGTGCCAGCAGACGTGCCGGGACAGGCGCCCACTATGGCTACACCTTC.

This clonotype showed up just a few times. The junction does not match germline at one end; this may be a read error. The V call is TRBV20-1, the J call TRBJ2-5; D may be TRBD2 (5 bases). This CDR3 is 14 amino acids long. Looked up from germline, CDR1 is DFQATT and CDR2 is SNEGSKA (reference sequence). DNA for the CDR3: TGCAGTGCATGCTACGGAGGTTTGAAAGAGGCCCAGTACTTC. Its protein product is CSACYGGLKEAQYF.

The chain links TRBV7-9 to TRBJ2-3; 10 bases are shared with TRBD2. Germline lookup yields CDR1 SEHNR and CDR2 FQNEAQ (reference sequence). The CDR3 totals 15 residues. V lost 3 bases to trimming and J lost 4 bases; unmatched junction nucleotides: 4. CDR3 amino acids: CASSFGLAVADTQYF. DNA for the CDR3: TGTGCCAGCAGCTTCGGACTAGCGGTGGCAGATACGCAGTATTTT. The complete variable domain, with remaining parts taken from reference TRBV7-9 and TRBJ2-3, reads DTGVSQNPRHKITKRGQNVTFRCDPISEHNRLYWYRQTLGQGPEFLTYFQNEAQLEKSRLLSDRFSAERPKGSFSTLEIQRTEQGDSAMYLCASSFGLAVADTQYFGPGTRLTVL.

The chain uses TRBV24-1 and TRBJ2-1; the match to TRBD2 covers 10 bases. This CDR3 contains 18 residues. Per the germline V gene, CDR1 is KGHDR and CDR2 is SFDVKD. The trim removed 7 bases at V and 5 bases at J, leaving 16 bases unmatched. In DNA, the CDR3 is TGTGCCACCAGCAGAGTCGGGACTAGCGCCCCAAACAACAATGAGCAGTTCTTC. Protein sequence: CATSRVGTSAPNNNEQFF.

The rearrangement joins TRBV27 to TRBJ1-1; 11 bases align to TRBD1. With 5 bases clipped from V and 6 bases from J, the junction kept 5 bases outside the gene matches. CDR1 and CDR2 (germline): MNHEY, SMNVEV (reference sequence). The CDR3 totals 14 residues. The CDR3 loop reads CASSPGQGGSEAFF. The CDR3 nucleotides are TGTGCCAGCAGTCCGGGACAGGGGGGTTCTGAAGCTTTCTTT.

The chain has TRBV7-9 and TRBJ1-1, with a tentative D call TRBD1 (6 bases). Deletions cut 5 bases from V and 11 bases from J, with 15 bases between. The germline V gene encodes CDR1 SEHNR and CDR2 FQNEAQ (reference sequence). The CDR3 sequence is 12 residues long. In DNA form, the CDR3 reads TGTGCCAGCAGCCCCGGGGGCACAGGGGCTTTCTTT. This codes for CASSPGGTGAFF.

This clonotype was recorded at least ten times. The chain recombines TRBV7-9 with TRBJ2-5, with a possible D match to TRBD1 (5 bases). V dropped 5 bases and J dropped 7 bases, with 17 bases sitting between them. CDR1 is SEHNR and CDR2 is FQNEAQ in the germline V gene (reference sequence). There are 14 residues in the CDR3. The CDR3 spells CASSPTILQGTQYF. The CDR3 nucleotides read TGTGCCAGCAGCCCAACCATCCTCCAGGGGACCCAGTACTTC.

This chain uses TRBV30 with TRBJ2-1; D might be TRBD2 (5 bases). The CDR3 length is 12 residues. Trimming stripped 0 bases from V and 12 bases from J, with 12 bases between. Looked up from germline, CDR1 is GTSNPN and CDR2 is SVGIG (reference sequence). CDR3 bases: TGTGCCTGGAGTGTAAACCAACTAGGGCAGTTCTTC. It translates to CAWSVNQLGQFF.

This clonotype was detected many times. The V gene is TRBV3-1, the J gene TRBJ2-5, with 7 nucleotides matching TRBD1. Trimming at V came to 1 base and at J to 4 bases, leaving 3 bases not matched to a gene. The length of the CDR3 is 14 residues. Germline V lookup: CDR1 LGHDT, CDR2 YNNKEL (reference sequence). The CDR3 reads CASSQGGGRETQYF. In DNA form, the CDR3 reads TGTGCCAGCAGCCAAGGAGGGGGCCGAGAGACCCAGTACTTC.

The CDR3 spells CASSVAPTARVDGYTF. The CDR3 DNA reads as TGTGCCAGCAGCGTAGCTCCGACAGCGCGCGTCGATGGCTACACCTTC. V and J are TRBV9 and TRBJ1-2; D might be TRBD1 (5 bases). Germline V gene sequence: CDR1 SGDLS, CDR2 YYNGEE. V shed 0 bases and J shed 6 bases, with 18 bases lying between them. The CDR3 runs 16 residues.

This clonotype was detected ten times or more. One junction end disagrees with the germline gene, perhaps due to a read error. The chain combines TRBV12-3 or TRBV12-4 with TRBJ1-2, with a possible D match to TRBD1 (5 bases). The CDR3 sequence is 13 residues long. The CDR3 sequence: CASSLGGTYGYTF. DNA for the CDR3: TGTGCCAGCAGCTTAGGCGGGACTTATGGCTACACCTTC.

This clonotype was recorded once. This rearrangement joins TRBV20-1 to TRBJ2-5; TRBD2 agrees at 7 bases. This CDR3 comprises 16 residues. Germline assignment: CDR1 DFQATT and CDR2 SNEGSKA (reference sequence). The CDR3 reads CSHTRVGGGPDNEQYF. Written as DNA, the CDR3 is TGCAGCCACACCCGAGTTGGGGGAGGGCCGGACAATGAGCAGTACTTC.

The rearrangement links TRBV27 to TRBJ2-3; no definite D call. This CDR3 contains 17 residues. Deletions cut 6 bases from V and 4 bases from J, with 23 bases between. Germline V gives CDR1 MNHEY, CDR2 SMNVEV (reference sequence). DNA of the CDR3: TGTGCCAGCAGCTCCCTCCTCGTGGGCTATAGCCCAGATACGCAGTATTTT. It yields the protein CASSSLLVGYSPDTQYF.

The chain combines TRBV27 with TRBJ2-7, with D perhaps matching TRBD2 (5 bases). Deletions cut 0 bases from V and 1 base from J, with 10 bases between. Germline V gene data show CDR1 as MNHEY and CDR2 as SMNVEV (reference sequence). The CDR3 covers 15 residues. The CDR3 spells CASSLSGVGSYEQYF. CDR3 nucleotides: TGTGCCAGCAGTTTATCCGGGGTCGGATCCTACGAGCAGTACTTC.

This clonotype was picked up one time. CDR3 region: CASSPPWLAERTYEQYF. The CDR3 DNA is TGTGCCAGCAGTCCCCCTTGGCTAGCAGAAAGGACCTACGAGCAGTACTTC. The rearrangement uses TRBV6-2 or TRBV6-3 and TRBJ2-7; tentatively, D is TRBD2 (5 bases). In germline, CDR1 is MNHEY, CDR2 SVGEGT. Deletions cut 5 bases from V and 2 bases from J, with 22 bases between. CDR3 size: 17 residues.

Here the CDR3 DNA reads TGTGCCAGCAGCGAACAGCTTGGTCAGCCCCAGCATTTT. Translating gives CASSEQLGQPQHF. This sequence joins TRBV12-3 or TRBV12-4 and TRBJ1-5; D unresolved. The germline V and J ends were trimmed by 6 bases and 6 bases, with 12 bases remaining between them. The CDR3 covers 13 residues.

The genes are TRBV10-3 and TRBJ1-2, with D hard to call. Germline V CDR1 and CDR2: ENHRY, SYGVKD. CDR3 length: 13 amino acids. V was clipped by 4 bases and J by 4 bases, with 10 bases between them. CDR3: CAISGDSSYGYTF. In nucleotides, the CDR3 is TGTGCCATCAGTGGAGACTCGTCCTATGGCTACACCTTC.

At least ten counts were recorded for this clonotype. This chain links TRBV4-1 with TRBJ2-7, with TRBD2 identical over 8 bases. The CDR3 length is 15 residues. The germline V gene has CDR1 MGHRA and CDR2 YSYEKL. V dropped 3 bases and J dropped 1; count of bases not matched to a gene: 5. This CDR3 reads CASSQGGTRSYEQYF. For the CDR3, the DNA is TGCGCCAGCAGCCAGGGAGGGACTAGGTCCTACGAGCAGTACTTC.

This clonotype occurred a few times. The chain combines TRBV15 with TRBJ2-3, with D possibly called TRBD1 or TRBD2 (5 bases each). Germline assignment: CDR1 LNHNV and CDR2 YYDKDF (reference sequence). Trimming removed 8 bases from V and 6 bases from J, with 21 bases in between. There are 15 residues in the CDR3. The CDR3 DNA sequence: TGTGCCACCGGGACCGTTTTGGGGCCCGGGGATACGCAGTATTTT. Translated: CATGTVLGPGDTQYF.

V and J are TRBV28 and TRBJ2-7; 10 nucleotides match TRBD2. V shed 6 bases, J shed 0 bases, and the junction held 2 bases outside the gene matches. Germline lookup yields CDR1 MDHEN and CDR2 SYDVKM. The CDR3 runs 14 residues. The CDR3, as DNA: TGTGCCAGCAGACTAGCGGGGAACTCCTACGAGCAGTACTTC. Amino acids: CASRLAGNSYEQYF.

The V gene is TRBV6-1, the J gene TRBJ2-1; D not certain. This CDR3 spans 15 amino acids. Germline CDR1 reads MNHNS; CDR2 reads SASEGT. The V end was cut by 1 base, the J end by 5 bases, with 12 bases between. CDR3 region: CASSEVGKMNNEQFF. The CDR3 DNA follows: TGTGCCAGCAGTGAAGTTGGGAAGATGAACAATGAGCAGTTCTTC.

The V gene is TRBV20-1, the J gene TRBJ2-5; 14 bases align to TRBD2. Germline assignment: CDR1 DFQATT and CDR2 SNEGSKA (reference sequence). V shed 6 bases, J shed 2 bases, and the junction held 5 bases outside the gene matches. The CDR3 length is 15 residues. CDR3 sequence reads: CSAQGLAGAQETQYF. CDR3 DNA sequence: TGCAGTGCACAGGGACTAGCGGGGGCACAAGAGACCCAGTACTTC.

The chain has TRBV28 and TRBJ2-3, with a tentative D call TRBD2 (7 bases). In germline, CDR1 is MDHEN, CDR2 SYDVKM. The CDR3 covers 16 residues. V was cut by 4 bases and J by 3 bases, with 17 bases left in between. The CDR3 loop reads CASSSQGRGRTDTQYF. CDR3 in DNA: TGTGCCAGCAGTTCTCAGGGGAGGGGTAGGACAGATACGCAGTATTTT.

The genes are TRBV7-2 and TRBJ1-1; D gene uncertain. The germline V gene encodes CDR1 SGHTA and CDR2 FQGNSA. V lost 0 bases, J lost 5 bases, and 13 bases lay in between. CDR3 length equals 15 residues. CDR3 sequence (DNA): TGTGCCAGCAGCTTAGCGGTCACTTCGATTACTGAAGCTTTCTTT. It encodes CASSLAVTSITEAFF.

The chain couples TRBV6-1 to TRBJ2-7; 9 nucleotides match TRBD1. The V gene's germline CDR1 is MNHNS and CDR2 SASEGT. This CDR3 contains 14 residues. The J segment lost 3 bases and the V segment lost 5 bases, leaving 5 bases of the junction unmatched. The CDR3 reads CASSRDREHYEQYF. For the CDR3, the DNA is TGTGCCAGCAGTCGGGACAGGGAACACTACGAGCAGTACTTC.